The rows below give T cell receptor beta chains drawn from one sample of a study of immune cell composition in non-small cell lung cancer. TCRdb's copy holds only in-frame clones and misses some; the assay was immunoSEQ multiplex PCR. The sample yields under 800 clones, about 78% seen once. The sample was non-adjacent lung tissue. The receptor set was obtained from a human donor with non-small cell lung cancer. Each CDR3 is given with its conserved first and last residue. The order of the fields is D gene, J gene, clone size, V gene, CDR3 protein, CDR3 DNA. A D gene is named only where the DNA matches it firmly. Size tells how often a clone was seen (once, few, many) or the class of an expanded clone, and some rows leave it out.

D gene: .; J gene: TRBJ2-7; clone size: .; V gene: TRBV10-1; CDR3 protein: CASSEGDLGAYEQYF; CDR3 DNA: TGCGCCAGCTCTGAGGGGGACCTTGGGGCCTACGAGCAGTACTTC
D gene: .; J gene: TRBJ1-5; clone size: .; V gene: TRBV7-2; CDR3 protein: CASSLSGLGGQPQHF; CDR3 DNA: TGTGCCAGCAGCTTATCGGGGTTGGGGGGACAGCCCCAGCATTTT
D gene: .; J gene: TRBJ1-2; clone size: .; V gene: TRBV27; CDR3 protein: CASSSSSLGGYDGYTF; CDR3 DNA: TGTGCCAGCAGTTCATCGTCCCTAGGGGGTTACGATGGCTACACCTTC
D gene: TRBD1; J gene: TRBJ2-7; clone size: .; V gene: TRBV19; CDR3 protein: CASSRQGEYEQYF; CDR3 DNA: TGTGCCAGTAGCCGACAGGGAGAGTACGAGCAGTACTTC
D gene: .; J gene: TRBJ1-3; clone size: large; V gene: TRBV6-1; CDR3 protein: CASSEPQQGSGRNTIYF; CDR3 DNA: TGTGCCAGCAGTGAACCTCAACAGGGATCTGGTAGAAACACCATATATTTT
D gene: .; J gene: TRBJ2-2; clone size: .; V gene: TRBV19; CDR3 protein: CASTPGGRTGELFF; CDR3 DNA: TGTGCCAGTACCCCAGGGGGGAGGACCGGGGAGCTGTTTTTT
D gene: TRBD1; J gene: TRBJ1-5; clone size: .; V gene: TRBV5-6; CDR3 protein: CASSLGQYSNQPQHF; CDR3 DNA: TGTGCCAGCAGCCTGGGACAGTATAGCAATCAGCCCCAGCATTTT
D gene: .; J gene: TRBJ1-4; clone size: .; V gene: TRBV15; CDR3 protein: CATSRGEGLEKLFF; CDR3 DNA: TGTGCCACCAGCAGAGGGGAGGGCCTTGAAAAACTGTTTTTT
D gene: .; J gene: TRBJ1-3; clone size: .; V gene: TRBV19; CDR3 protein: CASSISGSGNTIYF; CDR3 DNA: TGTGCCAGTAGTATATCAGGGTCTGGAAACACCATATATTTT
D gene: TRBD1; J gene: TRBJ2-7; clone size: .; V gene: TRBV7-9; CDR3 protein: CASSFSTGGGEQYF; CDR3 DNA: TGTGCCAGCAGCTTTTCGACAGGGGGCGGCGAGCAGTACTTC
D gene: .; J gene: TRBJ2-5; clone size: .; V gene: TRBV5-1; CDR3 protein: CASSPGVQETQYF; CDR3 DNA: TGCGCCAGCAGCCCCGGGGTTCAAGAGACCCAGTACTTC
D gene: .; J gene: TRBJ1-1; clone size: once; V gene: TRBV5-1; CDR3 protein: CASSTSSRADTEAFF; CDR3 DNA: TGCGCCAGCAGCACAAGTTCCAGGGCGGACACTGAAGCTTTCTTT
D gene: TRBD2; J gene: TRBJ2-3; clone size: .; V gene: TRBV5-4; CDR3 protein: CASSGGLAMTDTQYF; CDR3 DNA: TGTGCCAGCAGCGGGGGACTAGCGATGACAGATACGCAGTATTTT
D gene: .; J gene: TRBJ1-4; clone size: .; V gene: TRBV5-1; CDR3 protein: CASKEGPTNEKLFF; CDR3 DNA: TGCGCCAGCAAGGAGGGGCCAACTAATGAAAAACTGTTTTTT
D gene: TRBD1; J gene: TRBJ2-1; clone size: .; V gene: TRBV4-3; CDR3 protein: CASSQSTGGAYNEQFF; CDR3 DNA: TGCGCCAGCAGCCAGAGCACAGGGGGCGCCTACAATGAGCAGTTCTTC
D gene: TRBD1; J gene: TRBJ2-7; clone size: .; V gene: TRBV5-6; CDR3 protein: CASSLEGQGVYEQYF; CDR3 DNA: TGTGCCAGCAGCTTGGAGGGACAGGGGGTGTACGAGCAGTACTTC
D gene: TRBD2; J gene: TRBJ2-7; clone size: .; V gene: TRBV30; CDR3 protein: CAGGRVSYEQYF; CDR3 DNA: TGCGCGGGGGGGCGAGTTTCCTACGAGCAGTACTTC
D gene: TRBD1; J gene: TRBJ1-3; clone size: .; V gene: TRBV4-1; CDR3 protein: CASSQARVGQGYSSGNTIYF; CDR3 DNA: TGCGCCAGCAGCCAAGCCAGAGTCGGACAGGGCTACAGCTCTGGAAACACCATATATTTT
D gene: .; J gene: TRBJ2-1; clone size: .; V gene: TRBV6-4; CDR3 protein: CASSDSGEAHNEQFF; CDR3 DNA: TGTGCCAGCAGTGACTCGGGAGAAGCCCACAATGAGCAGTTCTTC
D gene: .; J gene: TRBJ2-7; clone size: once; V gene: TRBV7-2; CDR3 protein: CASSSSGRVGMEQYF; CDR3 DNA: TGTGCCAGCAGCTCAAGTGGGCGGGTGGGAATGGAGCAGTACTTC
D gene: TRBD2; J gene: TRBJ2-7; clone size: .; V gene: TRBV6-1; CDR3 protein: CASRWTSGPYEQYF; CDR3 DNA: TGTGCCAGCAGATGGACTAGCGGCCCCTACGAGCAGTACTTC
D gene: TRBD1; J gene: TRBJ1-6; clone size: .; V gene: TRBV7-9; CDR3 protein: CASSPGQVEYNSPLHF; CDR3 DNA: TGTGCCAGCAGCCCCGGACAGGTAGAATATAATTCACCCCTCCACTTT
D gene: .; J gene: TRBJ1-1; clone size: .; V gene: TRBV11-1; CDR3 protein: CASNTGNTEAFF; CDR3 DNA: TGTGCCAGCAACACGGGGAACACTGAAGCTTTCTTT
D gene: .; J gene: TRBJ1-4; clone size: .; V gene: TRBV6-6; CDR3 protein: CASSYPGTTNEKLFF; CDR3 DNA: TGTGCCAGCAGTTACCCCGGGACAACTAATGAAAAACTGTTTTTT
D gene: .; J gene: TRBJ2-2; clone size: once; V gene: TRBV7-3; CDR3 protein: CASSSNRDTGELFF; CDR3 DNA: TGTGCCAGCAGCTCGAACAGGGACACCGGGGAGCTGTTTTTT
D gene: TRBD1; J gene: TRBJ2-5; clone size: .; V gene: TRBV28; CDR3 protein: CASYRGKRRETQYF; CDR3 DNA: TGTGCCAGTTACAGGGGGAAGAGAAGAGAGACCCAGTACTTC
D gene: TRBD1; J gene: TRBJ2-1; clone size: .; V gene: TRBV10-3; CDR3 protein: CAISESMAGGYNEQFF; CDR3 DNA: TGTGCCATCAGTGAGTCGATGGCAGGGGGCTACAATGAGCAGTTCTTC
D gene: TRBD2; J gene: TRBJ2-1; clone size: .; V gene: TRBV7-2; CDR3 protein: CASSRLAGGSLVYEQFF; CDR3 DNA: TGTGCCAGCAGCAGATTAGCGGGAGGTTCCCTGGTATATGAGCAGTTCTTC
D gene: TRBD2; J gene: TRBJ2-7; clone size: once; V gene: TRBV11-3; CDR3 protein: CASSLDPTSGYEQYF; CDR3 DNA: TGTGCCAGCAGCTTAGATCCAACTAGCGGGTACGAGCAGTACTTC
D gene: .; J gene: TRBJ2-5; clone size: few; V gene: TRBV5-1; CDR3 protein: CASSLEPDRQETQYF; CDR3 DNA: TGCGCCAGCAGCTTGGAGCCCGACAGACAAGAGACCCAGTACTTC
D gene: TRBD2; J gene: TRBJ2-1; clone size: few; V gene: TRBV6-4; CDR3 protein: CASSDSSGGANEQFF; CDR3 DNA: TGTGCCAGCAGTGACTCTAGCGGGGGGGCCAATGAGCAGTTCTTC
D gene: .; J gene: TRBJ1-2; clone size: .; V gene: TRBV9; CDR3 protein: CASSVGQTYGYTF; CDR3 DNA: TGTGCCAGCAGCGTAGGGCAGACTTATGGCTACACCTTC
D gene: .; J gene: TRBJ1-3; clone size: .; V gene: TRBV30; CDR3 protein: CAWTPGFSGNTIYF; CDR3 DNA: TGTGCCTGGACCCCAGGCTTCTCTGGAAACACCATATATTTT
D gene: .; J gene: TRBJ1-5; clone size: .; V gene: TRBV21-1; CDR3 protein: CASGPGARRGNQPQHF; CDR3 DNA: TGTGCCAGCGGCCCCGGGGCCCGGAGGGGCAATCAGCCCCAGCATTTT
D gene: TRBD1; J gene: TRBJ1-2; clone size: .; V gene: TRBV6-5; CDR3 protein: CASSPDRAYGYTF; CDR3 DNA: TGTGCCAGCAGTCCGGACAGGGCCTATGGCTACACCTTC
D gene: .; J gene: TRBJ2-2; clone size: .; V gene: TRBV5-1; CDR3 protein: CASSLGPNTGELFF; CDR3 DNA: TGCGCCAGCAGCTTGGGGCCGAACACCGGGGAGCTGTTTTTT
D gene: .; J gene: TRBJ2-3; clone size: few; V gene: TRBV6-5; CDR3 protein: CASSYSGGFADTQYF; CDR3 DNA: TGTGCCAGCAGTTACTCGGGCGGGTTCGCAGATACGCAGTATTTT
D gene: .; J gene: TRBJ1-1; clone size: few; V gene: TRBV9; CDR3 protein: CASSVEGDTEAFF; CDR3 DNA: TGTGCCAGCAGCGTAGAGGGGGACACTGAAGCTTTCTTT
D gene: .; J gene: TRBJ2-2; clone size: .; V gene: TRBV9; CDR3 protein: CASSVDFGASTGELFF; CDR3 DNA: TGTGCCAGCAGCGTAGATTTTGGGGCCAGCACCGGGGAGCTGTTTTTT
D gene: TRBD2; J gene: TRBJ2-5; clone size: .; V gene: TRBV11-3; CDR3 protein: CASSTRTSGGGETQYF; CDR3 DNA: TGTGCCAGCAGCACCCGGACTAGCGGAGGGGGGGAGACCCAGTACTTC
D gene: .; J gene: TRBJ2-1; clone size: .; V gene: TRBV14; CDR3 protein: CASSLRGYSSYNEQFF; CDR3 DNA: TGTGCCAGCAGTCTTCGCGGGTATAGCTCCTACAATGAGCAGTTCTTC
D gene: TRBD1; J gene: TRBJ2-5; clone size: .; V gene: TRBV5-6; CDR3 protein: CASSFGRGYETQYF; CDR3 DNA: TGTGCCAGCAGCTTCGGCAGGGGGTACGAGACCCAGTACTTC
D gene: TRBD2; J gene: TRBJ2-7; clone size: few; V gene: TRBV6-4; CDR3 protein: CASRKTSGTYEQYF; CDR3 DNA: TGTGCCAGCAGGAAGACTAGCGGGACCTACGAGCAGTACTTC
D gene: TRBD2; J gene: TRBJ2-3; clone size: .; V gene: TRBV7-2; CDR3 protein: CASSLVPSGADTQYF; CDR3 DNA: TGTGCCAGCAGCTTAGTTCCTAGCGGGGCGGATACGCAGTATTTT
D gene: .; J gene: TRBJ2-2; clone size: .; V gene: TRBV6-4; CDR3 protein: CASSDRGTGELFF; CDR3 DNA: TGTGCCAGCAGTGACAGGGGCACCGGGGAGCTGTTTTTT
D gene: .; J gene: TRBJ1-2; clone size: .; V gene: TRBV19; CDR3 protein: CAIPGGSGVGGYTF; CDR3 DNA: TGTGCCATCCCGGGAGGCTCCGGGGTAGGCGGCTACACCTTC